The 18 T cell receptor beta chains below all came from one sample that was sequenced in a study of cytomegalovirus exposure and HLA in healthy donors. In the PCR, 60 Vbeta and 13 Jbeta primers were used. Clones were read by immunoSEQ multiplex PCR, and TCRdb kept only the in-frame ones, dropping some. The table includes about 81,000 clones, 70% to 85% detected once. Sample: PBMCs. Receptors were obtained from a man over 45 in good health and CMV-seropositive.

The gene calls are TRBV10-2 and TRBJ2-7, with unresolved D. The CDR3 covers 12 residues. The germline gives CDR1 WSHSY, CDR2 SAAADI. With 8 bases removed from V and 3 bases from J, the gap between germline ends came to 11 bases. This chain's CDR3 is CASGADVYEQYF. CDR3 DNA sequence: TGCGCCAGCGGAGCAGATGTCTACGAGCAGTACTTC.

This sequence joins TRBV19 and TRBJ2-7, with 9 bases fitting TRBD1. The CDR3 is made up of 14 amino acids. The germline CDR1 and CDR2 sequences are LNHDA and SQIVND (reference sequence). V gave up 7 bases and J gave up 7 bases; unmatched junction bases: 11. CDR3 amino acids: CASTPTGGREEQYF. DNA of the CDR3: TGTGCCAGTACTCCGACAGGGGGGAGGGAAGAGCAGTACTTC.

The V call is TRBV14, the J call TRBJ1-2; 10 bases map to TRBD1. V lost 4 bases, J lost 4 bases, and 3 bases stayed unmatched. Germline V gene lookup returns CDR1 SGHDN and CDR2 FVKESK. CDR3 length: 14 amino acids. The CDR3 DNA reads as TGTGCCAGCAGCCCGGGACAGGGGACCTATGGCTACACCTTC. Protein sequence: CASSPGQGTYGYTF.

This clone showed up just a few times. CDR3 DNA: TGTGCCAGTAGTATCCAGGGACTTAACAAAGAGACCCAGTACTTC. Translated, it gives CASSIQGLNKETQYF. The chain has TRBV19 and TRBJ2-5, with D possibly matching TRBD2 (6 bases). The CDR3 consists of 15 residues. V was shortened by 3 bases and J by 3 bases, with 14 bases between the two germline ends. CDR1 is LNHDA and CDR2 is SQIVND in the germline V gene (reference sequence).

The chain recombines TRBV10-2 with TRBJ2-3, with TRBD2 identical over 7 bases. The CDR3 is 12 amino acids. The junction had 5 bases not matched to a gene; V was cut back by 4 bases and J by 10 bases. Per germline, CDR1 WSHSY and CDR2 SAAADI. CDR3: CASSVTSSPQYF. The CDR3 nucleotides are TGCGCCAGCAGTGTGACTAGCTCCCCGCAGTATTTT.

V usage is TRBV6-1 and J usage is TRBJ1-4; D not resolved. This CDR3 has 14 residues. Germline values: CDR1 MNHNS, CDR2 SASEGT. V dropped 8 bases and J dropped 4 bases, with 14 bases sitting between them. DNA of the CDR3: TGTGCCAGCTCGACGGGATACCTTAATGAAAAACTGTTTTTT. Its translation is CASSTGYLNEKLFF.

This rearrangement joins TRBV19 to TRBJ1-2; D is ambiguous. This CDR3 has 15 residues. The germline gives CDR1 LNHDA, CDR2 SQIVND (reference sequence). V lost 2 bases to trimming and J lost 1 base, with 11 bases between them. The CDR3 DNA sequence: TGTGCCAGTAGTATAACAGAGTCCTTTAACTATGGCTACACCTTC. Translating gives CASSITESFNYGYTF.

This clone has just a few counts. The genes are TRBV10-3 and TRBJ2-3, with 10 bases that match TRBD2. V lost 6 bases and J lost 0; bases outside the gene matches: 9. The CDR3 length is 17 residues. Germline values: CDR1 ENHRY, CDR2 SYGVKD. The CDR3 DNA is TGTGCCATCAGGTCAGTAGCGGGAGGAACTAGCACAGATACGCAGTATTTT. It is translated as CAIRSVAGGTSTDTQYF.

The chain couples TRBV2 to TRBJ2-1; 12 bases are a match to TRBD2. The germline gives CDR1 SNHLY, CDR2 FYNNEI. The CDR3 consists of 15 residues. V was clipped by 4 bases and J by 4 bases; unmatched bases: 2. This CDR3 reads CASSAGLAGYNEQFF. Here the CDR3 DNA reads TGTGCCAGCAGTGCAGGACTAGCGGGGTACAATGAGCAGTTCTTC.

V usage is TRBV6-1 and J usage is TRBJ2-7; tentative D call: TRBD1 (6 bases). Germline CDR1 MNHNS, CDR2 SASEGT. This CDR3 spans 15 amino acids. V dropped 0 bases and J dropped 3 bases, with 12 bases sitting between them. The CDR3 region is CASSEAPGQSYEQYF. CDR3 nucleotide sequence: TGTGCCAGCAGTGAAGCGCCGGGACAAAGCTACGAGCAGTACTTC.

This chain connects TRBV14 to TRBJ2-7; 8 bases are a match to TRBD1. J was trimmed by 6 bases and V by 4 bases; bases with no gene match: 8. CDR1 and CDR2 from the germline V gene are SGHDN and FVKESK. This CDR3 region has 14 residues. CDR3 nucleotide sequence: TGTGCCAGCAGCCTCGACAGGGGCCGGGGCGAGCAGTACTTC. This sequence encodes CASSLDRGRGEQYF.

This clone came up a few times. The chain joins TRBV4-1 to TRBJ1-5; TRBD1 is a possible D gene (6 bases). The germline CDR1 and CDR2 sequences are MGHRA and YSYEKL. V lost 1 base, J lost 3 bases, and 10 bases lay in between. This CDR3 contains 15 residues. The CDR3 region has the DNA TGCGCCAGCAGCCAAGTACAGGGCCCCAATCAGCCCCAGCATTTT. Protein: CASSQVQGPNQPQHF.

The gene calls are TRBV27 and TRBJ1-1, with 8 positions matching TRBD1. Germline CDR1 reads MNHEY; CDR2 reads SMNVEV (reference sequence). The CDR3 loop spans 13 amino acids. The trim removed 4 bases at V and 4 bases at J, leaving 2 bases unmatched. This CDR3 is CASSWDRRTEAFF. The CDR3, as DNA: TGTGCCAGCAGTTGGGACAGGCGCACTGAAGCTTTCTTT.

This clone came up once. This chain joins TRBV29-1 and TRBJ2-2; D gene unclear. Trimming took 3 bases from V and 1 from J, leaving 3 bases between them. Looked up from germline, CDR1 is SQVTM and CDR2 is ANQGSEA. The CDR3 covers 12 residues. In nucleotides, the CDR3 is TGCAGCGTTGACAGGAACACCGGGGAGCTGTTTTTT. Its protein is CSVDRNTGELFF.

This clone was seen just once. The gene calls are TRBV6-6 and TRBJ2-5, with 12 bases aligning to TRBD2. Per the germline V gene, CDR1 is MNHNY and CDR2 is SVGAGI (reference sequence). J was trimmed by 1 base and V by 6 bases; bases with no gene match: 3. The CDR3 has 15 residues. The CDR3 reads CASSRGLAGQETQYF. The CDR3 DNA follows: TGTGCCAGCAGCAGGGGACTAGCGGGCCAAGAGACCCAGTACTTC.

Points on this clone: Compared with germline, one end of the junction differs, possibly owing to a read error. This chain uses TRBV27 with TRBJ2-3; 9 bases agree with TRBD1. Germline-derived CDR1 and CDR2 are MNHEY and SMNVEV (reference sequence). The CDR3 covers 19 residues. Here the CDR3 reads CASSLSSPWTGAITDTQYF. Written as DNA, the CDR3 is TGTGCCAGCAGCTTATCATCCCCTTGGACAGGGGCAATCACAGATACGCAGTATTTT.

The chain combines TRBV19 with TRBJ1-1; D is unresolved. CDR1 is LNHDA, CDR2 SQIVND, per germline (reference sequence). The length of the CDR3 is 18 residues. Trimming removed 3 bases from V and 0 bases from J, with 20 bases in between. The CDR3 nucleotides read TGTGCCAGTAGTATCCCAGTGCCGCTAGTACTCGTGAACACTGAAGCTTTCTTT. Residues: CASSIPVPLVLVNTEAFF.

V is TRBV6-5 and J is TRBJ2-7; 7 bases agree with TRBD2. CDR1 MNHEY and CDR2 SVGAGI come from the germline V gene. The CDR3 covers 12 residues. V shed 4 bases, J shed 6 bases, and the junction held 3 bases outside the gene matches. The CDR3 here is CASSSPGGEQYF. CDR3 DNA: TGTGCCAGCAGTTCCCCGGGAGGCGAGCAGTACTTC.